The subject of this entry is one T cell receptor (beta chain). No antigen is known for it. Autologous stem cell transplantation was followed by relapse in every patient, and brentuximab vedotin exposure varied. Best response was recorded as complete response, partial response or progressive disease. This sample was taken from a study of PD-1 blockade in classical Hodgkin lymphoma. Overall study findings and caveats: Some patients started nivolumab under 1 year after ASCT, and they were excluded.

This CDR3 region has 15 residues. The germline gives CDR1 GTSNPN, CDR2 SVGIG (reference sequence). Trimming removed 3 bases from V and 3 bases from J, with 15 bases in between. Assay used: immunoSEQ multiplex PCR; TCRdb lists only in-frame clones, some missing. The table includes roughly 100,000 clones, approximately 90% detected once. The rearrangement links TRBV30 to TRBJ1-5; maybe TRBD1 (5 bases). Source: peripheral blood mononuclear cells (PBMCs), taken before the second cycle of nivolumab. This clonotype was obtained from a human donor with classical Hodgkin lymphoma. CDR3 in DNA: TGTGCCTGGAGCCCCCCCGAGGGGCCCAATCAGCCCCAGCATTTT. Encoded protein: CAWSPPEGPNQPQHF.